This T cell receptor (beta chain) was profiled in a study of shared clonotypes between healthy human individuals. Genomic DNA of every subset was divided equally among multiple immunoSEQ plates. It was around 180 ng DNA, approximately 28,000 T cell genomes, that sorted-subset replicate PCRs used. TCRdb's table, derived via immunoSEQ multiplex PCR, lists solely in-frame clones and lacks some. The sample holds 2,500,000 or so clones, 85% to 95% seen once. This sequence was found in a man younger than 35 in good health. Some clones in this sample may be carry-over from other donors' samples. The sequenced material came from naive CD4+ T cells from PBMCs. As for subset: CD45RA+ positively selected.

The CDR3 reads CASSRTEKETQYF. CDR3 nucleotide sequence: TGTGCCAGCAGCCGGACAGAAAAAGAGACCCAGTACTTC. The chain carries TRBV5-4 and TRBJ2-5, with D possibly matching TRBD1 (6 bases). This CDR3 has 13 amino acids. Between the trimmed V and J ends, which lost 4 bases and 3 bases, there was a span of 10 bases. Germline V gene data show CDR1 as SGHNT and CDR2 as YYREEE (reference sequence).